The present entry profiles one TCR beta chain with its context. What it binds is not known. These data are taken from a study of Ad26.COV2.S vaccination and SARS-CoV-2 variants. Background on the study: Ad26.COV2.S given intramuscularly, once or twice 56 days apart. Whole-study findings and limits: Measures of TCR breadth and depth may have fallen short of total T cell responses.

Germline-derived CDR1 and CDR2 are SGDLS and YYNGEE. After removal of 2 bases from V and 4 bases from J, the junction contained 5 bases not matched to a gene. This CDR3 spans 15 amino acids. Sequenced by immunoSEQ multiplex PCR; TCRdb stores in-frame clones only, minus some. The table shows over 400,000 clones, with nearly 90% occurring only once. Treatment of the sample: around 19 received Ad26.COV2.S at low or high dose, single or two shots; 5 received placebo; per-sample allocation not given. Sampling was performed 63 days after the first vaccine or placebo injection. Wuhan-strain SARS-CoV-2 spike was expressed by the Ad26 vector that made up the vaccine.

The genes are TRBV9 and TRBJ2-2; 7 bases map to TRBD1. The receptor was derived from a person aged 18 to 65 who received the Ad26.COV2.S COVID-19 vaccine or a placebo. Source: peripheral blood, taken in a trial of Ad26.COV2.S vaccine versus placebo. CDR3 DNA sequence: TGTGCCAGCAGCGTCCGGACAGGTCCCACCGGGGAGCTGTTTTTT. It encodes CASSVRTGPTGELFF.